This T cell receptor beta chain was sequenced in a study of CD8 T cells in Susac syndrome. With random hexamers, reverse transcription was performed on about 0.5 to 1 ug of RNA. In TCRdb, the immunoSEQ multiplex PCR reads were re-called with MiXCR into one record per CDR3 protein. Here the sample spans about 200,000 distinct CDR3 sequences, 90% to 95% being singletons. Germline V gene sequence: CDR1 LGHDT, CDR2 YNNKEL (reference sequence). CDR3 length equals 15 residues. Deletions cut 4 bases from V and 4 bases from J, with 14 bases between. The sequencing input was CD4+ T cells from PBMCs. This receptor was taken from a human donor in good health. V usage is TRBV3-1 and J usage is TRBJ2-1, with D unresolved. The CDR3 spells CASSRSAAPYNEQFF. Written as DNA, the CDR3 is TGTGCCAGCAGCCGATCGGCGGCCCCATACAATGAGCAGTTCTTC.